This T cell receptor beta chain appears in the sequencing data of a study of cytomegalovirus exposure and HLA in healthy donors. Study overall: Within the Caucasian-associated ancestry cluster were 81% of the approximately 400 genotyped donors.

Vbeta (60) and Jbeta (13) primers were used in the PCR. Only in-frame clones appear in the TCRdb table, and some are missing; sequencing was by immunoSEQ multiplex PCR. The sample lists 90,000 to 110,000 clones; approximately 80% were seen once. Overall study findings and caveats: The listing of 160 or so TCR beta chains classed them as cytomegalovirus-associated. Most TCR sequences showed up rarely, but some public TCRs showed up in many donors.

The CDR3 is 17 amino acids. The V segment lost 0 bases and the J segment 5 bases; nucleotides outside the gene matches: 9. The germline V gene has CDR1 WSHSY and CDR2 SAAADI. As to this clone: Its antigen is as yet unknown.

Sample: PBMCs. This chain links TRBV10-2 with TRBJ2-1, with 8 bases identical to TRBD2. This clonotype originated in a man aged 25 to 40 in good health and CMV-seronegative. CDR3 sequence reads: CASSESVAGRADNEQFF. CDR3 in DNA: TGCGCCAGCAGTGAGTCAGTCGCCGGGAGGGCTGACAATGAGCAGTTCTTC.